This is a list of T cell receptor beta chains from one sample in a study of cytomegalovirus exposure and HLA in healthy donors. The repertoire was sequenced with immunoSEQ multiplex PCR; TCRdb's copy has only in-frame clones and lacks some. Of 150,000 or so clones listed, more than 75% are singletons. The sample was PBMCs. The origin of the receptors is a man aged 18 to 29 in good health and CMV-seropositive. The CDR3 runs from the conserved cysteine through the conserved F or W. A D gene is named only where the DNA matches it firmly. Clone size appears in some rows only: once, few, many, or a class for an expanded clone.

v_gene,abundance,d_gene,j_gene,CDR3aa,CDR3nt
TRBV7-3,NA,NA,TRBJ1-1,CASSPQGLMNTEAFF,TGTGCCAGCAGCCCCCAGGGACTGATGAACACTGAAGCTTTCTTT
TRBV6-6,NA,NA,TRBJ2-3,CASSLNRGPGTDTQYF,TGTGCCAGCAGTTTAAATAGGGGTCCGGGCACAGATACGCAGTATTTT
TRBV19,NA,NA,TRBJ2-1,CASSNDRSSYNEQFF,TGTGCCAGTAGTAACGACAGGAGCTCCTACAATGAGCAGTTCTTC
TRBV6-6,NA,TRBD2,TRBJ2-3,CASSYTSGGTDTQYF,TGTGCCAGCAGTTACACCAGCGGGGGCACAGATACGCAGTATTTT
TRBV7-8,NA,NA,TRBJ2-1,CASSGMDEQFF,TGTGCCAGCTCAGGGATGGATGAGCAGTTCTTC
TRBV13,once,NA,TRBJ2-3,CASSRRGTDTQYF,TGTGCCAGCAGCCGCCGGGGAACAGATACGCAGTATTTC
TRBV5-1,NA,TRBD2,TRBJ2-7,CASRLGLAEIYEQYF,TGCGCCAGCAGGCTGGGACTAGCGGAGATCTACGAGCAGTACTTC
TRBV7-8,NA,TRBD1,TRBJ2-7,CASSRDRVKYEQYF,TGTGCCAGCAGTCGAGACAGGGTTAAATACGAGCAGTACTTC
TRBV27,NA,NA,TRBJ1-6,CASSLRNSVVNSPLHF,TGTGCCAGCAGTTTGCGGAATAGTGTTGTGAATTCACCCCTCCACTTT
TRBV6-5,NA,TRBD2,TRBJ2-5,CASRAGVQETQYF,TGTGCCAGCAGAGCGGGGGTTCAAGAGACCCAGTACTTC
TRBV18,NA,NA,TRBJ1-2,CASSPLAAGEGYTF,TGTGCCAGCTCACCTTTGGCAGCCGGGGAAGGCTACACCTTC
TRBV7-9,NA,NA,TRBJ2-3,CASSLALGTLDTQYF,TGTGCCAGCAGCTTAGCGCTGGGGACTCTAGATACGCAGTATTTT
TRBV4-3,NA,TRBD2,TRBJ2-7,CASSSRLAEAYEQYF,TGCGCCAGCAGCTCTAGACTAGCGGAAGCCTACGAGCAGTACTTC
TRBV19,NA,TRBD1,TRBJ1-2,CASSEVSGQGLRGYTF,TGTGCCAGTAGTGAGGTCTCGGGACAGGGGCTACGAGGCTACACCTTC
TRBV6-5,NA,TRBD1,TRBJ2-7,CASSSMTGGPYEQYF,TGTGCCAGCAGTTCCATGACAGGGGGCCCCTACGAGCAGTACTTC
TRBV19,NA,NA,TRBJ2-2,CASRTSPGELFF,TGTGCCAGCCGGACATCTCCCGGGGAGCTGTTTTTT
TRBV11-2,NA,NA,TRBJ2-2,CASSFPRVRTGELFF,TGTGCCAGCAGCTTCCCCCGGGTTCGTACCGGGGAGCTGTTTTTT
TRBV28,NA,NA,TRBJ2-7,CASSPAPSGEQYF,TGTGCCAGCAGCCCGGCCCCCAGCGGCGAGCAGTACTTC
TRBV7-8,NA,NA,TRBJ1-4,CASSLRGGVNEKLFF,TGTGCCAGCAGCCTGCGGGGGGGTGTTAATGAAAAACTGTTTTTT
TRBV11-3,NA,TRBD2,TRBJ2-5,CASSFQRGETQYF,TGTGCCAGCAGCTTCCAGCGGGGAGAGACCCAGTACTTC
TRBV6-4,NA,TRBD1,TRBJ2-3,CASRVPGQGIKDTQYF,TGTGCCAGCAGAGTCCCGGGACAGGGGATCAAAGATACGCAGTATTTT
TRBV7-9,NA,NA,TRBJ2-7,CASSPPISSYEQYF,TGTGCCAGCAGCCCCCCGATCAGCTCCTACGAGCAGTACTTC
TRBV7-9,NA,TRBD1,TRBJ2-7,CASSLVGDRAYEQYF,TGTGCCAGCAGCTTAGTGGGGGACAGGGCCTACGAGCAGTACTTC
TRBV4-1,NA,NA,TRBJ1-1,CASNQGGGTEAFF,TGCGCCAGCAACCAAGGGGGGGGCACTGAAGCTTTCTTT
TRBV19,NA,NA,TRBJ1-3,CATAAYSGNTIYF,TGTGCCACGGCGGCCTACTCTGGAAACACCATATATTTT
TRBV28,NA,NA,TRBJ2-1,CASRGAYNEQFF,TGTGCCAGCAGGGGGGCATACAATGAGCAGTTCTTC
TRBV5-6,once,TRBD1,TRBJ1-4,CASSLGQGGGEKLFF,TGTGCCAGCAGCCTGGGACAGGGCGGCGGTGAAAAACTGTTTTTT
TRBV7-2,NA,TRBD1,TRBJ1-1,CASSLGIVGAGGTEAFF,TGTGCCAGCAGCTTAGGTATAGTTGGAGCAGGGGGCACTGAAGCTTTCTTT
TRBV5-6,NA,TRBD1,TRBJ2-7,CASSLGTGTGEQYF,TGTGCCAGCAGCTTGGGGACAGGGACAGGCGAGCAGTACTTC
TRBV2,NA,NA,TRBJ1-5,CASSVQGEPQHF,TGTGCCAGCAGTGTACAGGGAGAGCCCCAGCATTTT
TRBV30,NA,NA,TRBJ1-3,CAWTPGPYSGNTIYF,TGTGCCTGGACCCCAGGGCCTTACTCTGGAAACACCATATATTTT
TRBV4-2,NA,NA,TRBJ1-1,CASSPTAKGSLSEAFF,TGTGCCAGCAGCCCCACGGCGAAGGGGTCTCTTTCTGAAGCTTTCTTT
TRBV6-1,NA,TRBD1,TRBJ2-7,CASSARQGHSYEQYF,TGTGCCAGCAGTGCCCGACAGGGACACTCCTACGAGCAGTACTTC
TRBV6-1,NA,NA,TRBJ2-2,CASSVQGNTGELFF,TGTGCCAGCAGTGTACAGGGGAACACCGGGGAGCTGTTTTTT
TRBV6-4,NA,NA,TRBJ1-1,CASSDSGGRRGGEAFF,TGTGCCAGCAGTGACTCCGGGGGACGACGCGGTGGAGAAGCTTTCTTT
TRBV18,few,TRBD1,TRBJ1-2,CASSPPDRGRYGYTF,TGTGCCAGCTCACCACCGGACAGGGGGAGGTATGGCTACACCTTC
TRBV4-3,NA,NA,TRBJ1-1,CASSPTVNTEAFF,TGCGCCAGCAGCCCGACAGTTAACACTGAAGCTTTCTTT
TRBV19,NA,TRBD1,TRBJ1-1,CASRHRGLLAEAFF,TGTGCCAGTAGACACAGGGGTCTACTCGCTGAAGCTTTCTTT
TRBV10-3,NA,TRBD2,TRBJ2-3,CAISESGGWATQYF,TGTGCCATCAGTGAGTCGGGGGGGTGGGCGACGCAGTATTTT
TRBV27,NA,NA,TRBJ2-5,CASSLGLGTQYF,TGTGCCAGCAGTTTAGGGCTCGGAACCCAGTACTTC
TRBV15,NA,NA,TRBJ1-1,CATSDGGRPEAFF,TGTGCCACCAGCGACGGGGGAAGGCCTGAAGCTTTCTTT
TRBV5-1,once,TRBD1,TRBJ2-7,CASSEGAGSYEQYF,TGCGCCAGCAGTGAGGGGGCAGGCTCCTACGAGCAGTACTTC
TRBV7-9,NA,NA,TRBJ1-4,CASSEKTGQNEKLFF,TGTGCCAGCAGCGAAAAAACGGGACAAAATGAAAAACTGTTTTTT
TRBV4-3,NA,TRBD2,TRBJ2-1,CASSQDQLAGGGEQFF,TGCGCTAGCAGCCAAGACCAGCTAGCGGGGGGAGGGGAGCAGTTCTTC
TRBV4-3,NA,TRBD1,TRBJ1-3,CASSQVGTGLNTIYF,TGCGCCAGCAGCCAAGTCGGGACAGGATTAAACACCATATATTTT
TRBV4-1,once,NA,TRBJ1-1,CASSRIPGGEAFF,TGCGCCAGCAGCCGAATTCCGGGGGGAGAAGCTTTCTTT
TRBV7-2,NA,TRBD2,TRBJ2-7,CASSLGLAGDPYEQYF,TGTGCCAGCAGCTTAGGACTAGCGGGGGACCCCTACGAGCAGTACTTC
TRBV5-1,NA,NA,TRBJ2-2,CATSWTGYRGAVF,TGCGCCACTTCATGGACCGGATACCGGGGAGCTGTTTTT
TRBV6-1,NA,NA,TRBJ1-2,CASRQGNNYGYTF,TGTGCCAGCAGGCAGGGGAATAACTATGGCTACACCTTC
TRBV7-3,NA,NA,TRBJ2-3,CASSNARRGAITDTQYF,TGTGCCAGCAGCAACGCCCGACGTGGGGCCATCACAGATACGCAGTATTTT
TRBV6-1,NA,NA,TRBJ2-5,CASSEAGGLETQYF,TGTGCCAGCAGTGAAGCGGGGGGGCTTGAGACCCAGTACTTC
TRBV19,few,TRBD1,TRBJ2-7,CASSIARGSSYEQYF,TGTGCCAGTAGTATAGCCAGGGGGAGCTCCTACGAGCAGTACTTC
TRBV12-5,NA,NA,TRBJ2-5,CASGLAKDVGAQYF,TGTGCTAGTGGTTTGGCCAAAGACGTCGGGGCCCAGTACTTC
TRBV11-2,NA,TRBD1,TRBJ1-4,CASSLGQGEKLFF,TGTGCCAGCAGCTTGGGACAGGGAGAAAAACTGTTTTTT
TRBV29-1,few,NA,TRBJ2-3,CSVEREADTQYF,TGCAGCGTTGAGAGGGAAGCAGATACGCAGTATTTT
TRBV11-2,NA,NA,TRBJ2-7,CASSLGTQGLSEQYF,TGTGCCAGCAGCTTAGGTACTCAGGGATTAAGCGAGCAGTACTTC
TRBV2,NA,NA,TRBJ1-1,CATTQGRRTEAFF,TGTGCCACCACACAGGGTCGTCGGACTGAAGCTTTCTTT
TRBV7-2,NA,NA,TRBJ2-3,CASSGQSSTDTQYF,TGTGCCAGCAGCGGTCAGTCTAGCACAGATACGCAGTATTTT
TRBV5-6,NA,TRBD1,TRBJ1-4,CASSADGQGNEKLFF,TGTGCCAGCAGTGCCGACGGACAGGGGAACGAAAAACTGTTTTTT